The rows below give T cell receptor beta chains drawn from one sample of a study of T-cell memory formation after mild COVID-19. TCRdb reprocessed the 5' RACE reads via MiXCR and lists one record per CDR3 protein. The data show hundreds of thousands of distinct CDR3 sequences, more than 15% seen once. Input material: PBMCs or a T cell subset sorted from them (not recorded which). The origin of the receptors is a man between 18 and 35 years old who had mild COVID-19 (a few samples of this study predate the infection). Cell type and time point are not known. Both conserved end residues are part of each CDR3. D genes are given only for firm matches. Clone size is not always given. Where it is, it says once, few, many or a class for expanded clones.

>NA|TRBJ2-2|NA|TRBV6-2/TRBV6-3
TGTGCCAGCATCAAGCGGAACACCGGGGAGCTGTTTTTT
CASIKRNTGELFF
>NA|TRBJ1-5|NA|TRBV20-1
TGCAGTGCTAGAGAGGGCGGGACTACCGATCAGCCCCAGCATTTT
CSAREGGTTDQPQHF
>few|TRBJ1-1|NA|TRBV10-3
TGTGCCATCAGTGAGTCGGAAGGGGGGAACACTGAAGCTTTCTTT
CAISESEGGNTEAFF
>many|TRBJ2-3|TRBD2|TRBV9
TGTGCCAGCAGCGTAGAACCTAGCGGGGGTGGTACGCAGTATTTT
CASSVEPSGGGTQYF
>many|TRBJ1-1|TRBD1|TRBV4-1
TGCGCCAGCAGCCAAGAGGACAGGACCGAAGCTTTCTTT
CASSQEDRTEAFF
>NA|TRBJ2-1|TRBD1|TRBV11-2
TGTGCCAGCAGCTTAGGCTCGACAGGGGTCCATGAGCAGTTCTTC
CASSLGSTGVHEQFF
>few|TRBJ2-3|NA|TRBV5-1
TGCGCCAGCAGCCTCGGGGACGGAAGGGGTACGCAGTATTTT
CASSLGDGRGTQYF
>NA|TRBJ1-6|TRBD1|TRBV4-3
TGCGCCAGCAGCCAACAGGGACAGGGAAATTCACCCCTCCACTTT
CASSQQGQGNSPLHF
>NA|TRBJ2-5|NA|TRBV5-1
TGCGCCAGCAGCTTAGCCCCAGGAGGAGAGACCCAGTACTTC
CASSLAPGGETQYF
>many|TRBJ1-5|TRBD1|TRBV5-8
TGTGCCAGCAGCCAAGGGACAGGCGATCAGCCCCAGCATTTT
CASSQGTGDQPQHF
>NA|TRBJ1-2|NA|TRBV18
TGTGCCAGCTCACCAAGGGACGGCGAGGGCTACACCTTC
CASSPRDGEGYTF
>NA|TRBJ1-1|NA|TRBV6-2/TRBV6-3
TGTGCCAGCAGTTCCCCGGGAGAGCCAAGGGGGACTGAAGCTTTCTTT
CASSSPGEPRGTEAFF
>many|TRBJ1-3|NA|TRBV12-3/TRBV12-4
TGTGCCAGCAGCCCCGATCGCTCTGGAAACACCATATATTTT
CASSPDRSGNTIYF
>many|TRBJ2-6|NA|TRBV3-1
TGTGCCAGCAGCCAAGATCTAGGGGTCCTGACTTTC
CASSQDLGVLTF
>many|TRBJ1-6|NA|TRBV25-1
TGTGCCAGCAGTGAAAGGAAGGGGGGGCATAGCAATTCACCCCTCCACTTT
CASSERKGGHSNSPLHF
>NA|TRBJ1-1|NA|TRBV11-2
TGTGCCAGCAGCTTAGGGGACACTGGGGGGACTGAAGCTTTCTTT
CASSLGDTGGTEAFF
>few|TRBJ1-1|NA|TRBV20-1
TGCAGTGCTAGCATACTCACTGAAGCTTTCTTT
CSASILTEAFF
>few|TRBJ1-4|TRBD1|TRBV20-1
TGCAGTGCCCAGACAGGGGGCTATGAAAAACTGTTTTTT
CSAQTGGYEKLFF
>NA|TRBJ2-1|TRBD1|TRBV7-9
TGTGCCAGCACCCGGGACAGCAATGAGCAGTTCTTC
CASTRDSNEQFF
>NA|TRBJ2-7|NA|TRBV5-1
TGCGCCAGCGCCCGGTCTCCACACGAGCAGTACTTC
CASARSPHEQYF
>few|TRBJ2-1|NA|TRBV5-1
TGCGCCAGCAGCTCAGCAACGTTTCAAGAGGATAAGCAGTTCTTC
CASSSATFQEDKQFF
>NA|TRBJ2-3|TRBD1|TRBV5-1
TGCGCCAGCAGCCTGACAAGGGGGCCCACAGATACGCAGTATTTT
CASSLTRGPTDTQYF
>NA|TRBJ1-4|NA|TRBV29-1
TGCAGCGTTCGGGTCAGCTCCAAAGGAGATGAAAAACTGTTTTTT
CSVRVSSKGDEKLFF
>NA|TRBJ2-7|NA|TRBV12-3/TRBV12-4
TGTGCCAGCAGCGCTCCGGACCGAACAGGGATTGAGCAGTACTTC
CASSAPDRTGIEQYF
>few|TRBJ2-7|NA|TRBV18
TGTGCCAGCTCACCACCACGCGGGGCAGTGGGGAACGAGCAGTACTTC
CASSPPRGAVGNEQYF
>few|TRBJ2-7|NA|TRBV12-3/TRBV12-4
TGTGCCAGCGGGTCCGGCGGAGGGGTGTACGAGCAGTACTTC
CASGSGGGVYEQYF
>few|TRBJ1-1|NA|TRBV18
TGTGCCAGCTCACCGGGTGAGGAGGGGCGCGCTTTCTTT
CASSPGEEGRAFF
>many|TRBJ2-1|TRBD1|TRBV4-2
TGTGCCAGCAGCGAACCCGGGACAGGGTCCTACAATGAGCAGTTCTTC
CASSEPGTGSYNEQFF
>few|TRBJ1-2|NA|TRBV6-5
TGTGCCAGCAGTTACCGCTTGGGGAGAGGCTACACCTTC
CASSYRLGRGYTF
>NA|TRBJ2-1|TRBD2|TRBV7-9
TGTGCCAGCAGCCAGCGGGGGGCCTCCTACAATGAGCAGTTCTTC
CASSQRGASYNEQFF
>NA|TRBJ1-1|TRBD1|TRBV2
TGTGCCACCCGGGGACAGAGAAACACTGAAGCTTTCTTT
CATRGQRNTEAFF
>many|TRBJ1-2|NA|TRBV12-3/TRBV12-4
TGTGCCAGCAGCAGTCGGGGGGCGCATAACTATGGCTACACCTTC
CASSSRGAHNYGYTF
>NA|TRBJ1-5|NA|TRBV15
TGTGCCACCGGACTTAGAGGCAGGGGCCAGCCCCAGCATTTT
CATGLRGRGQPQHF
>few|TRBJ1-2|NA|TRBV2
TGTGCCAGCAGCCCCAAAACATATCATTCCCTTGGCTACACCTTC
CASSPKTYHSLGYTF
>NA|TRBJ1-2|NA|TRBV5-1
TGCGCCAGCAGCTTGGAGAGACAGAATATGGACTATGGCTACACCTTC
CASSLERQNMDYGYTF
>few|TRBJ2-7|NA|TRBV7-2
TGTGCCAGCAGCCTCCAGGGGAGTACCTACGAGCAGTACTTC
CASSLQGSTYEQYF
>NA|TRBJ2-5|TRBD1|TRBV5-1
TGCGCCAGCAGCTTCATACAGGGGGCAGGAGAGACCCAGTACTTC
CASSFIQGAGETQYF
>few|TRBJ2-5|TRBD1|TRBV20-1
TGCAGTGCCGGGACAGGGGACGAGACCCAGTACTTC
CSAGTGDETQYF
>NA|TRBJ2-3|NA|TRBV24-1
TGTGCCACCAGTGATTCCCCCTTGGCGGGCCACACAGATACGCAGTATTTT
CATSDSPLAGHTDTQYF
>NA|TRBJ1-2|NA|TRBV18
TGTGCCAGCTCCCCCAATGATGGCTACACCTTC
CASSPNDGYTF
>NA|TRBJ1-2|NA|TRBV18
TGTGCCAGCTCACCGGGACGTGGGGCTGGCTACACCTTC
CASSPGRGAGYTF
>NA|TRBJ1-1|TRBD1|TRBV5-1
TGCGCCAGCAGCTACCGGCACAGGGGGGGCACTGAAGCTTTCTTT
CASSYRHRGGTEAFF
>few|TRBJ1-1|NA|TRBV7-3
TGTGCCAGCAGCCTAAATAGACAGTCCACTGAAGCTTTCTTT
CASSLNRQSTEAFF